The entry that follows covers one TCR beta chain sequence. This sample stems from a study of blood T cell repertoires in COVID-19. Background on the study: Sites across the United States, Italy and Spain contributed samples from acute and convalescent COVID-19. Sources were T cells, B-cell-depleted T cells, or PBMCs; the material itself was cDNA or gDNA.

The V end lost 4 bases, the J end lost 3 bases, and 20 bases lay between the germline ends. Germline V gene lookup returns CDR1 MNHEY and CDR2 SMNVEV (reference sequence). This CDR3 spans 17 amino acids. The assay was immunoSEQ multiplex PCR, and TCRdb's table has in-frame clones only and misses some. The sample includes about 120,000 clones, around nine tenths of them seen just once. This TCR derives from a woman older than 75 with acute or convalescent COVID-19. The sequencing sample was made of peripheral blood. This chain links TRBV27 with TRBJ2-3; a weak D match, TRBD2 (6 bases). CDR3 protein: CASSSVRLGGNTDTQYF. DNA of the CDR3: TGTGCCAGCAGTTCGGTCCGACTCGGGGGAAATACAGATACGCAGTATTTT.